The sequence of this TCR beta chain was determined in a study of control samples from healthy donors and cancer patients. As regards this clone: A junction end diverges from the germline sequence, so it may reflect a read error.

Measured with immunoSEQ multiplex PCR; TCRdb has only the in-frame clones, and not every one. The data show under 450,000 clones, around 90% seen once. Germline CDR1 is LGHNT and CDR2 is FRNRAP. There are 15 residues in the CDR3. The chain has TRBV12-5 and TRBJ1-3; D gene ambiguous. The sample consisted of PBMCs. This TCR derives from a man aged 40-50 years with head and neck cancer. This CDR3 is CASGLDGGSGNTIYF. In nucleotides, the CDR3 is TGTGCTAGTGGCTTGGACGGCGGCTCTGGAAACACCATATATTTT.